This entry lists 7 T cell receptor beta chains sequenced from one sample in a study of cytomegalovirus exposure and HLA in healthy donors listed by TCRdb under 2017. The method behind the library was the immunoSEQ multiplex PCR assay. A mixture of 60 forward primers for TCR Vbeta segments and 13 reverse primers for TCR Jbeta segments was used in the multiplex PCR. This is the immuneACCESS table as TCRdb keeps it, with only in-frame sequences that have V and J called. A part of the clones is gone; compared with another copy, unresolved V genes explain less than half, and the rest is unexplained. The table for this sample lists 100,000 to 150,000 clones; roughly 77% of them were counted only once. Approximately 0.99% of the sample rests with the top ten. Sequenced sample: PBMCs. All receptors derive from a woman aged 30 to 39 in good health and CMV-seronegative.

This clone has just one count. CDR3 nucleotides: TGTGCCAGCAGTTTTCCTAGCGGGAGAGGGAATGAGCAGTTCTTC. Its protein product is CASSFPSGRGNEQFF. This chain joins TRBV11-3 and TRBJ2-1; 10 positions agree with TRBD2. The CDR3 loop spans 15 amino acids. V lost 6 bases and J lost 7; bases outside the gene matches: 9. Looked up from germline, CDR1 is SGHNT and CDR2 is YENEEA.

This clone was recorded a few times. The chain couples TRBV6-5 to TRBJ1-5; 8 bases line up with TRBD1. This CDR3 has 15 residues. The V gene's germline CDR1 is MNHEY and CDR2 SVGAGI. Trimming removed 5 bases from V and 0 bases from J; junction bases left unmatched: 3. CDR3 sequence: CASSRTGISNQPQHF. In DNA, the CDR3 is TGTGCCAGCAGTAGGACAGGGATTAGCAATCAGCCCCAGCATTTT.

In its sample, this clone was seen a few times. V is TRBV27 and J is TRBJ2-2; the match to TRBD2 covers 7 bases. Germline V gene sequence: CDR1 MNHEY, CDR2 SMNVEV (reference sequence). This CDR3 is built from 15 residues. The ends lost 2 bases at V and 3 bases at J; junction bases unmatched: 3. This CDR3 reads CASSLASGYTGELFF. The CDR3, as DNA: TGTGCCAGCAGTTTAGCTAGCGGTTACACCGGGGAGCTGTTTTTT.

There are a few counts of this clone. The gene calls are TRBV29-1 and TRBJ2-1; D ambiguous. CDR1 is SQVTM, CDR2 ANQGSEA, per germline. The germline V and J ends were trimmed by 5 bases and 8 bases, with 19 bases remaining between them. The CDR3 extends over 14 amino acids. In nucleotides, the CDR3 is TGCAGCGTTCGCGGATTTTTGAGCAAGGATGAGCAGTTCTTC. Its protein is CSVRGFLSKDEQFF.

The genes are TRBV25-1 and TRBJ2-3, with D possibly being TRBD1 (6 bases). This CDR3 is built from 11 residues. CDR1 MGHDK and CDR2 SYGVNS come from the germline V gene. Trimming stripped 10 bases from V and 13 bases from J, with 18 bases between. The CDR3 sequence: CANRTAESEYF. In DNA form, the CDR3 reads TGTGCCAACCGGACAGCCGAAAGTGAGTATTTT. Variable domain in full (rest from reference TRBV25-1 and TRBJ2-3): EADIYQTPRYLVIGTGKKITLECSQTMGHDKMYWYQQDPGMELHLIHYSYGVNSTEKGDLSSESTVSRIRTEHFPLTLESARPSHTSQYLCANRTAESEYFGPGTRLTVL.

The chain combines TRBV7-2 with TRBJ2-2; 8 nucleotides agree with TRBD2. J was trimmed by 1 base and V by 5 bases; bases with no gene match: 6. The CDR3 extends over 16 amino acids. In germline, CDR1 is SGHTA, CDR2 FQGNSA. The CDR3 sequence: CASSPHLAGNTGELFF. The DNA of the CDR3 is TGTGCCAGCAGCCCCCATCTAGCGGGGAACACCGGGGAGCTGTTTTTT.

This clone showed up many times. The J gene is TRBJ2-1, the V gene TRBV19; the D gene is possibly TRBD2 (5 bases). Germline assignment: CDR1 LNHDA and CDR2 SQIVND (reference sequence). CDR3 length: 18 amino acids. V was pared by 3 bases and J by 6 bases, with 24 bases between. The CDR3 spells CASSMLRESNSRRNEQFF. The CDR3 nucleotides are TGTGCCAGTAGTATGCTCCGGGAAAGTAACAGCCGTCGCAATGAGCAGTTCTTC.